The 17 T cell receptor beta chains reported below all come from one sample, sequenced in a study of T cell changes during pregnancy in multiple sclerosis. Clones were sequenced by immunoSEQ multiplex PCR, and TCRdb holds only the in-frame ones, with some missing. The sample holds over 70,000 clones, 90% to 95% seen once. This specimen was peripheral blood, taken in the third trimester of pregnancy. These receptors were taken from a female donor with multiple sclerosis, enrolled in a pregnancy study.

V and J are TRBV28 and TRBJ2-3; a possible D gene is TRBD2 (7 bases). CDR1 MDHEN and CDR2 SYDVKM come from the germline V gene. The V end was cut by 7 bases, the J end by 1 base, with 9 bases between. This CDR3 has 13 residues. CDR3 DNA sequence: TGTGCCAGCATAGGGGGGGGCACAGATACGCAGTATTTT. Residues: CASIGGGTDTQYF. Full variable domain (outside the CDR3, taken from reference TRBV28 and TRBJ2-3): DVKVTQSSRYLVKRTGEKVFLECVQDMDHENMFWYRQDPGLGLRLIYFSYDVKMKEKGDIPEGYSVSREKKERFSLILESASTNQTSMYLCASIGGGTDTQYFGPGTRLTVL.

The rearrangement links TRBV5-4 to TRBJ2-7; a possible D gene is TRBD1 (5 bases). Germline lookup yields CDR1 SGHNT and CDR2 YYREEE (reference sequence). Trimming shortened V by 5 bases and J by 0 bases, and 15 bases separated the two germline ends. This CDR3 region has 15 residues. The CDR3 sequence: CASSSDRYRSYEQYF. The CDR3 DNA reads TGTGCCAGCAGTTCCGACAGATACCGCTCCTACGAGCAGTACTTC.

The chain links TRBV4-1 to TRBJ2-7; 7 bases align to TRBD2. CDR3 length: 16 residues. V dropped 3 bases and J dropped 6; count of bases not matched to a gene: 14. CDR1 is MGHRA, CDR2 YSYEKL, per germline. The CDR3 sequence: CASSQDRDYRAREQYF. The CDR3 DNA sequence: TGCGCCAGCAGCCAGGACCGGGACTACCGCGCCCGCGAGCAGTACTTC.

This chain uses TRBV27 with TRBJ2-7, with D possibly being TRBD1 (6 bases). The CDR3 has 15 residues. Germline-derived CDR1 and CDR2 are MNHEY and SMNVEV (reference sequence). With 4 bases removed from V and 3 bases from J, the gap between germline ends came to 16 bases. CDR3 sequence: CASSSGQFLIYEQYF. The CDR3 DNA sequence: TGTGCCAGCAGTTCCGGACAGTTCCTCATCTACGAGCAGTACTTC.

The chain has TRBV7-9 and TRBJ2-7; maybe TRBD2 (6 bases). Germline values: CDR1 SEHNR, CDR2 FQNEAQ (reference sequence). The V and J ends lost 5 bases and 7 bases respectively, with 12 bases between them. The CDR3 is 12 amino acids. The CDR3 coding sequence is TGTGCCAGCAGCCCGGAGGGGAATGAGCAGTACTTC. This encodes CASSPEGNEQYF.

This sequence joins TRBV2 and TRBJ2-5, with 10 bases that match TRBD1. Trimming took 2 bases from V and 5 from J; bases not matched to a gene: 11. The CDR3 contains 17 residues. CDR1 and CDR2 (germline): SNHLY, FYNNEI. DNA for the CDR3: TGTGCCAGCAGTGAAACCCCGGGACAGGGGTTCGGGGAGACCCAGTACTTC. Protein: CASSETPGQGFGETQYF.

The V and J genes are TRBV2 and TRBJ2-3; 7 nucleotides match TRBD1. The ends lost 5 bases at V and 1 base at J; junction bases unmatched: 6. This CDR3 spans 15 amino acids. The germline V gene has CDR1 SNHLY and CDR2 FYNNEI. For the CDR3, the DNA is TGTGCCAGCAGTTCTTTTCAGGGGGGCACAGATACGCAGTATTTT. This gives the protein CASSSFQGGTDTQYF.

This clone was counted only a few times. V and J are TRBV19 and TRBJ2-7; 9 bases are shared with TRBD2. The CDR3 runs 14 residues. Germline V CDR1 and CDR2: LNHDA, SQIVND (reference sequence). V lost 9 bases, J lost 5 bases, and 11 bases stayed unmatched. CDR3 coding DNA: TGTGCCAGCCCTAGGCAGCGGGAGGTTGACGAGCAGTACTTC. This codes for CASPRQREVDEQYF.

CDR3 in DNA: TGTGCCAGTAGTATAGCAGGGGGCAGTCCGACTGAAGCTTTCTTT. Protein product: CASSIAGGSPTEAFF. V usage is TRBV19 and J usage is TRBJ1-1, with 8 bases fitting TRBD1. J gave up 5 bases and V 1 base, and 6 bases lay outside the gene matches. The CDR3 contains 15 residues. CDR1 and CDR2 (germline): LNHDA, SQIVND (reference sequence).

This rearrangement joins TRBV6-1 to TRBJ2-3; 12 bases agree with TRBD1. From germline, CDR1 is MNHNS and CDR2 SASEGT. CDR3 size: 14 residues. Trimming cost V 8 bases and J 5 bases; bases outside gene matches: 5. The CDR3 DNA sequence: TGTGCCAGCTCCGGGACAGGGGGCGAAGATACGCAGTATTTT. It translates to CASSGTGGEDTQYF.

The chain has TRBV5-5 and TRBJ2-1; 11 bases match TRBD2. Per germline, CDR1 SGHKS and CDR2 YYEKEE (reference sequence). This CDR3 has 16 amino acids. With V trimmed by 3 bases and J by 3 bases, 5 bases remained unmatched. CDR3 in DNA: TGTGCCAGCAGCTCCCAGACTAGCGGGATCTACAATGAGCAGTTCTTC. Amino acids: CASSSQTSGIYNEQFF.

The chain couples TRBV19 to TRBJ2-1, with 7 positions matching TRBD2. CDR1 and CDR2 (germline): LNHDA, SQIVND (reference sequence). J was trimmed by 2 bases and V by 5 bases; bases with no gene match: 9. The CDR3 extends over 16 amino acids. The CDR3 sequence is CASSPQFLAAYNEQFF. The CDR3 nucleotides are TGTGCCAGTAGTCCCCAGTTTCTAGCGGCCTACAATGAGCAGTTCTTC. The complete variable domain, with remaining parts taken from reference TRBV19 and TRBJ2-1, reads DGGITQSPKYLFRKEGQNVTLSCEQNLNHDAMYWYRQDPGQGLRLIYYSQIVNDFQKGDIAEGYSVSREKKESFPLTVTSAQKNPTAFYLCASSPQFLAAYNEQFFGPGTRLTVL.

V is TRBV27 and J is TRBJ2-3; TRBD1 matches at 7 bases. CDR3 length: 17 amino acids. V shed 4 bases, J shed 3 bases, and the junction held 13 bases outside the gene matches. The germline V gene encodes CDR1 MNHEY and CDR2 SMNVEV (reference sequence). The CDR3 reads CASSSRNMVQGTDTQYF. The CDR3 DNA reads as TGTGCCAGCAGTTCGAGAAACATGGTACAGGGGACAGATACGCAGTATTTT.

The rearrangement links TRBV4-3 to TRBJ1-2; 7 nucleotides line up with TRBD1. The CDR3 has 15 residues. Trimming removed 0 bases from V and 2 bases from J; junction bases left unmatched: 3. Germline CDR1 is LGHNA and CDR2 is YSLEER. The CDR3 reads CASSQELGQNYGYTF. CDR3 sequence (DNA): TGCGCCAGCAGCCAAGAACTGGGACAGAACTATGGCTACACCTTC.

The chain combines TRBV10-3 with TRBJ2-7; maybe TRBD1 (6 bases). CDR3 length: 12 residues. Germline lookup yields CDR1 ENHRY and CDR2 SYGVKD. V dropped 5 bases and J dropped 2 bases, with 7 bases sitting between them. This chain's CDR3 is CAISRTAYEQYF. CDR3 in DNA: TGTGCCATCAGTCGGACAGCCTACGAGCAGTACTTC.

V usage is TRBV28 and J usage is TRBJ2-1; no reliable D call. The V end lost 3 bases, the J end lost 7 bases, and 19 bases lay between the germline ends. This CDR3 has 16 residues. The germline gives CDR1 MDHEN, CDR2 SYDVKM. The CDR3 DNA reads TGTGCCAGCAGTTTCCCGCCCCCTAGAAGTCTAAATGAGCAGTTCTTC. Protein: CASSFPPPRSLNEQFF.

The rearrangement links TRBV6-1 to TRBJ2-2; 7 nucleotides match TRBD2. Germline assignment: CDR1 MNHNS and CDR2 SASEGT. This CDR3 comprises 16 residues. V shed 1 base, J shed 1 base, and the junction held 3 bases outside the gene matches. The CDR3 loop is CASSEDGGWNTGELFF. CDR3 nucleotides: TGTGCCAGCAGTGAAGACGGGGGGTGGAACACCGGGGAGCTGTTTTTT.